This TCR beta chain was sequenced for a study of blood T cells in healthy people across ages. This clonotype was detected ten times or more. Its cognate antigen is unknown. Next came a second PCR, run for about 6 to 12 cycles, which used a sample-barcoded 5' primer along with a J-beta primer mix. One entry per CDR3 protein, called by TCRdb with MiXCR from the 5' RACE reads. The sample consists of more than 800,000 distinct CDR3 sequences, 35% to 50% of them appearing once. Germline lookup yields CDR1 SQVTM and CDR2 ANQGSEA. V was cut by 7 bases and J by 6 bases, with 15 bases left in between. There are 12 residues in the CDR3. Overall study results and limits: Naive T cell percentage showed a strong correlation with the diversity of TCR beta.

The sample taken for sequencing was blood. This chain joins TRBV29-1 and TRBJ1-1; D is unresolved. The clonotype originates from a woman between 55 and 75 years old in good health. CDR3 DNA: TGCAGCGGAGGTGAAGGGTTTGCTGAAGCTTTCTTT. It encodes CSGGEGFAEAFF.